The 8 T cell receptor beta chains below were found in one sample sequenced in a study of metastatic and nonmetastatic thyroid tumors. Patients were all untreated before their thyroid surgery. TCRdb re-called the PCR reads through MiXCR. The sample includes some 10,000 clones, 20% to 30% of them seen just once. The sequencing input was tumor tissue. All receptors come from a female donor with papillary thyroid cancer or a benign thyroid nodule (not recorded which). Some clones in this sample may be carry-over from other donors' samples.

By share, this clone counts as medium-sized. V usage is TRBV9 and J usage is TRBJ2-3; D is unresolved. The CDR3 totals 16 residues. V was pared by 0 bases and J by 5 bases, with 16 bases between. Germline V gene lookup returns CDR1 SGDLS and CDR2 YYNGEE. CDR3 in amino acids: CASSVAVGAGVDTQYF. The CDR3 DNA is TGTGCCAGCAGCGTAGCTGTAGGCGCAGGTGTAGATACGCAGTATTTT.

This clone was recorded only once. This chain connects TRBV20-1 to TRBJ2-7; perhaps TRBD1 as D (6 bases). V lost 6 bases and J 2 bases, leaving 14 bases between the germline ends. This CDR3 has 13 residues. Germline loops: CDR1 DFQATT, CDR2 SNEGSKA (reference sequence). CDR3 coding DNA: TGCAGTGCCCGGACAGATGATACCTACGAGCAGTACTTC. It translates to CSARTDDTYEQYF.

This chain uses TRBV27 with TRBJ2-1; 7 bases fit TRBD2. This CDR3 is built from 16 residues. Trimming removed 5 bases from V and 5 bases from J; junction bases left unmatched: 12. Germline V lookup: CDR1 MNHEY, CDR2 SMNVEV (reference sequence). The CDR3 is CASSTRGVAGHNEQFF. CDR3 sequence (DNA): TGTGCCAGCAGTACCCGGGGCGTAGCGGGTCACAATGAGCAGTTCTTC.

This clone was observed a handful of times. The J gene is TRBJ2-1, the V gene TRBV7-9; D unclear. Trimming left V 4 bases short and J 7 bases short, with 8 bases between. There are 12 residues in the CDR3. Germline V gene lookup returns CDR1 SEHNR and CDR2 FQNEAQ (reference sequence). The CDR3 DNA reads TGTGCCAGCAGCTATCGGAGTAATGAGCAGTTCTTC. Translated, it gives CASSYRSNEQFF.

The chain joins TRBV20-1 to TRBJ1-4; D remains unclear. The CDR3 is 15 amino acids. Germline CDR1 reads DFQATT; CDR2 reads SNEGSKA (reference sequence). V was cut by 3 bases and J by 8 bases, with 19 bases left in between. The CDR3 DNA follows: TGCAGTGCTAGGGAGACCGGGCAAAGGGAGGAAAAACTGTTTTTT. This codes for CSARETGQREEKLFF.

This clone occurred once. The junction shows a germline mismatch at one end, possibly a read error. This chain joins TRBV6-1 and TRBJ2-7, with TRBD2 matching 8 bases. The CDR3 consists of 15 residues. CDR1 and CDR2 (germline): MNHNS, SASEGT. The CDR3 spells CATSEGSSGSYEQYF. DNA for the CDR3: TGTGCCACCAGTGAAGGCTCTAGCGGGTCCTACGAGCAGTACTTC.

The chain links TRBV12-3 or TRBV12-4 to TRBJ2-1, with D possibly matching TRBD2 (6 bases). The CDR3 totals 15 residues. Trimming removed 6 bases at V and 2 bases at J, with 14 bases between. The CDR3 nucleotides are TGTGCCAGCAGACCTCGGAGGGGACCCTACAATGAGCAGTTCTTC. Protein sequence: CASRPRRGPYNEQFF.

The chain uses TRBV6-2 or TRBV6-3 and TRBJ2-3; 11 bases match TRBD1. Germline V lookup: CDR1 MNHEY, CDR2 SVGEGT. The CDR3 is made up of 17 amino acids. The V and J ends lost 2 bases and 5 bases, in that order; junction bases with no gene match: 9. The CDR3 DNA reads as TGTGCCAGCAGTTACGGGGCTGGACAGGGGGCGAGAGATACGCAGTATTTT. This translates into CASSYGAGQGARDTQYF.